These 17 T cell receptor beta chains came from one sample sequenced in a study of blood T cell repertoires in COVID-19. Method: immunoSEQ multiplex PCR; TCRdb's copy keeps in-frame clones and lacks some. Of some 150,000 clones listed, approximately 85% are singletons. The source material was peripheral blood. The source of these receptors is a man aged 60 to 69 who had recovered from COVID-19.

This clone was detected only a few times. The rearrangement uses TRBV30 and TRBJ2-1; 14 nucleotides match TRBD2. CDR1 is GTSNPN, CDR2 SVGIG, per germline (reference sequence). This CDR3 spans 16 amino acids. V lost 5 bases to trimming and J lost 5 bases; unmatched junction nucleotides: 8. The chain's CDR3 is CAWADSTSGGDNEQFF. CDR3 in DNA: TGTGCCTGGGCGGACTCGACTAGCGGGGGGGACAATGAGCAGTTCTTC.

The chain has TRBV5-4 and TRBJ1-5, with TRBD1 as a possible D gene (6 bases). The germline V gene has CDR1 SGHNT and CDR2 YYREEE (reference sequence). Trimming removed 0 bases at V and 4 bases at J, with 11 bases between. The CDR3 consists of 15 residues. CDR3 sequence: CASSLGGHENQPQHF. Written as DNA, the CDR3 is TGTGCCAGCAGCTTGGGGGGACATGAAAATCAGCCCCAGCATTTT.

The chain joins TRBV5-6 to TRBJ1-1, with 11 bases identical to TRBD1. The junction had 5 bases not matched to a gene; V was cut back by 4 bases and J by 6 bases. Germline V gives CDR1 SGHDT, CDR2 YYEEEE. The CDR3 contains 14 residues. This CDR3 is CASSRGTGGAEAFF. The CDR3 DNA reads TGTGCCAGCAGCCGGGGGACAGGGGGAGCTGAAGCTTTCTTT.

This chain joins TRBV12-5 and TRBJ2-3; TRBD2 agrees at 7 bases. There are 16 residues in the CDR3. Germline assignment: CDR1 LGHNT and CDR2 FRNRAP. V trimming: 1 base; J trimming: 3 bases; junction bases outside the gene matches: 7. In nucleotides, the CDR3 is TGTGCTAGTGGTTTGGGACGGGGGGATGTAACAGATACGCAGTATTTT. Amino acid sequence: CASGLGRGDVTDTQYF.

The CDR3 DNA reads TGTGCCAGCTCACCACCGGTCCAGGGGGCTCGGGAGACCCAGTACTTC. This translates into CASSPPVQGARETQYF. The rearrangement uses TRBV18 and TRBJ2-5; TRBD1 aligns across 8 bases. With V trimmed by 0 bases and J by 5 bases, 8 bases remained unmatched. CDR3 length: 16 residues. Germline V gene lookup returns CDR1 KGHSH and CDR2 LQKENI.

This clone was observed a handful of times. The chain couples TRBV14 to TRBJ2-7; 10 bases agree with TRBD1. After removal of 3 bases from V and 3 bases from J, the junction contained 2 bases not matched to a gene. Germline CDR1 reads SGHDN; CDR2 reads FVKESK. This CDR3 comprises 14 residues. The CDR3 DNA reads TGTGCCAGCAGCCAGTGGACAGGGGGCTACGAGCAGTACTTC. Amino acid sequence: CASSQWTGGYEQYF.

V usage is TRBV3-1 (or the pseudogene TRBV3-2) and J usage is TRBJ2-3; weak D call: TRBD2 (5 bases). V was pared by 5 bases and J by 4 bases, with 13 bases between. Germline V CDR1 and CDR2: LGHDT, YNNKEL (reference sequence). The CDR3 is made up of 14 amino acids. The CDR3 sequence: CASSTRVGADTQYF. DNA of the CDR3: TGTGCCAGCAGCACACGGGTGGGAGCAGATACGCAGTATTTT.

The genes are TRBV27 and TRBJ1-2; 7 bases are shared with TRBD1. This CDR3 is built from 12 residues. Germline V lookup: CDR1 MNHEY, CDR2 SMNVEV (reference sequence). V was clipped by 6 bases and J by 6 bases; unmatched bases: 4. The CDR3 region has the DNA TGTGCCAGCAGCTCGACAGGGAATGGCTACACCTTC. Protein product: CASSSTGNGYTF.

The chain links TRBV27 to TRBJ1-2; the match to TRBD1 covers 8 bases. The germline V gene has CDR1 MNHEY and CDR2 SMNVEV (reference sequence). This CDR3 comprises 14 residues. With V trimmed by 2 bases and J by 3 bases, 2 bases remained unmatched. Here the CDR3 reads CASSLDRGHYGYTF. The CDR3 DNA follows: TGTGCCAGCAGTTTAGACAGGGGACACTATGGCTACACCTTC.

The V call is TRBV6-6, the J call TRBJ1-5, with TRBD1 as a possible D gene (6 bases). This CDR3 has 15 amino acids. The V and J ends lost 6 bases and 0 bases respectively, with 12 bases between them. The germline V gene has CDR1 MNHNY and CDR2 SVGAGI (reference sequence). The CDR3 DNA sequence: TGTGCCAGCAGCCTGGGGGGGCTTAGCAATCAGCCCCAGCATTTT. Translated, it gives CASSLGGLSNQPQHF.

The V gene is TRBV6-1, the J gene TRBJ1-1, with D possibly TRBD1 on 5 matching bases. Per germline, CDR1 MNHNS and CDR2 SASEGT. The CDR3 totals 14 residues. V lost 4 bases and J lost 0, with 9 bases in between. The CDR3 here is CASSAQQVNTEAFF. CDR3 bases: TGTGCCAGCAGTGCGCAACAGGTGAACACTGAAGCTTTCTTT.

As DNA, the CDR3 is TGTGCCAGCAGCGGGACTTCCTCCACCGGGGAGCTGTTTTTT. This translates into CASSGTSSTGELFF. The chain links TRBV6-6 to TRBJ2-2, with TRBD2 as a possible D gene (6 bases). There are 14 residues in the CDR3. Germline values: CDR1 MNHNY, CDR2 SVGAGI (reference sequence). Trimming shortened V by 6 bases and J by 4 bases, and 12 bases separated the two germline ends.

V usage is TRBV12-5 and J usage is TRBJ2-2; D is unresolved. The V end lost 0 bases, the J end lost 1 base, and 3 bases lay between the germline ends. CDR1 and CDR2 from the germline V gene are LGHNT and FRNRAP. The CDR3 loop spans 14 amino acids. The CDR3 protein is CASGLVKNTGELFF. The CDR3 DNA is TGTGCTAGTGGTTTGGTTAAGAACACCGGGGAGCTGTTTTTT.

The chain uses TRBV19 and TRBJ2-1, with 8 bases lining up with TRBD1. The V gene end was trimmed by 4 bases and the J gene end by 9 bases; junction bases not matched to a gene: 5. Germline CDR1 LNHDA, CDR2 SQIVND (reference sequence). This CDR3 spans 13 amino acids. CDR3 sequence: CASSTTGATEQFF. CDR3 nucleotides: TGTGCCAGTAGTACGACAGGGGCCACTGAGCAGTTCTTC.

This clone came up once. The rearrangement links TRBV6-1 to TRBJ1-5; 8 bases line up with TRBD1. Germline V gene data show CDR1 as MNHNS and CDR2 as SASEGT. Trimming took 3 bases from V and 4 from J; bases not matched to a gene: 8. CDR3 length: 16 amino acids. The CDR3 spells CASSENRGSSNQPQHF. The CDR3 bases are TGTGCCAGCAGTGAGAACAGGGGGTCCTCTAATCAGCCCCAGCATTTT.

CDR3 loop: CASSAFRGLEKLFF. The CDR3 DNA follows: TGTGCCAGCAGTGCATTCAGGGGGCTTGAAAAACTGTTTTTT. The J gene is TRBJ1-4, the V gene TRBV2, with 8 bases lining up with TRBD1. Germline CDR1 and CDR2: SNHLY and FYNNEI. The CDR3 sequence is 14 residues long. V lost 4 bases and J lost 7; bases outside the gene matches: 5.

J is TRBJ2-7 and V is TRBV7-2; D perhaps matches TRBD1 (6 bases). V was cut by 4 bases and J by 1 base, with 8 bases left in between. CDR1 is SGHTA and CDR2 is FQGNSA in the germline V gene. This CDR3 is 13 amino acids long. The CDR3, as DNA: TGTGCCAGCAGCTCAGGGACATCCTACGAGCAGTACTTC. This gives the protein CASSSGTSYEQYF.